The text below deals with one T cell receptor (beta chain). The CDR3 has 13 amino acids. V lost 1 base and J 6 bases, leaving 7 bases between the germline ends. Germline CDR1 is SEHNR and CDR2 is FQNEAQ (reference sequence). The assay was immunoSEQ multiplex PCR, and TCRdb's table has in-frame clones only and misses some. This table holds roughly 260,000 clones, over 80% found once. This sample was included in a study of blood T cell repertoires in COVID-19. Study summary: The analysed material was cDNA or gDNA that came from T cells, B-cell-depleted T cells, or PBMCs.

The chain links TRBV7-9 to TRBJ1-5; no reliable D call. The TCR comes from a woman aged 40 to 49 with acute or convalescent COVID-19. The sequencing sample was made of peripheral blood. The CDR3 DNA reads TGTGCCAGCAGCTTAGGTGCCGGTCAGCCCCAGCATTTT. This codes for CASSLGAGQPQHF.